The sequence of this TCR beta chain was determined in a study of spatial heterogeneity in lung cancer. Study-level background: Tumor regions showed TCR transcript counts that correlated strongly with a T cell module score from matched bulk RNA-seq. There were, on average, more than nine raw-read appearances for each unique TCR and UMI combination. Study results and caveats: Of tumor T cells, an estimated coverage of about 6.4% was reached for alpha chains and about 14% for beta chains. Expanded intratumoral alpha and beta TCR counts tracked tumor mutation counts.

In TCRdb, the 5' RACE reads were re-called with MiXCR into one record per CDR3 protein. The repertoire consists of tens of thousands of distinct CDR3 sequences, with about 4.9% occurring once and the leading ten covering about 9.8%. This clonotype was seen repeatedly, ten times or more. Its specificity is not known. Time point reported: sample taken at primary tumor resection. No cell sorting; template was whole RNA from tumor, lung tissue or PBMC. CDR1 and CDR2 from the germline V gene are LNHNV and YYDKDF (reference sequence). This CDR3 is built from 15 residues. Trimming took off 2 bases at V and 5 bases at J, with 12 bases between the two ends.

This TCR was recovered from a male donor with early-stage non-small cell lung cancer. This chain joins TRBV15 and TRBJ2-2; D is perhaps TRBD1 (7 bases). This specimen was lung tumor tissue, taken at surgery. CDR3 loop: CATSRQGGLTGELFF. Written as DNA, the CDR3 is TGTGCCACCAGCAGACAGGGGGGATTGACCGGGGAGCTGTTTTTT.